This passage covers 27 T cell receptor beta chains from one sample sequenced in a study of response to subunit inactivated influenza vaccine listed by TCRdb under 2018. To prepare the library, RT-PCR was applied. TCRdb shows the sequencer as Illumina HiSeq 2500. The raw public reads went through TCRdb reprocessing: fastp at Q25, MiXCR clone calling, in-frame beta chains kept. Every entry covers one CDR3 protein and lists the most common genes and DNA from its rows. Recorded for this sample are about 540,000 distinct CDR3 sequences; roughly a quarter of them occurred a single time. The ten largest make up 2.5% to 3.5% of the sample. These data also featured in a second study, about T cells expressing NK-cell markers. Per the second study: The TCR beta cDNA libraries were made using 5'RACE template switching, a step that added both a universal primer site and unique molecular identifiers.

Sequenced here: CD4+ T cells sorted from PBMCs, sampled 11 to 12 days after vaccination. Receptors originate from a man over 45 who received an inactivated influenza vaccine. Donor details come from another sample of the same person, matched by shared clones.

This clonotype has just a few counts. V is TRBV10-3 and J is TRBJ2-7; D is possibly TRBD2 (6 bases). Looked up from germline, CDR1 is ENHRY and CDR2 is SYGVKD. The V gene lost 4 bases and the J gene lost 0 bases, with 13 bases spanning the gap. The CDR3 length is 15 residues. Written as DNA, the CDR3 is TGTGCCATCAGTGGGGGCGGGGAAAGCTCCTACGAGCAGTACTTC. The encoded protein is CAISGGGESSYEQYF.

This chain links TRBV5-1 with TRBJ2-1; D call uncertain. Trimming cost V 4 bases and J 0 bases, with 11 bases left between them. The germline V gene encodes CDR1 SGHRS and CDR2 YFSETQ. CDR3 size: 15 residues. CDR3 DNA sequence: TGCGCCAGCAGCCAGAACCAAGGCTCCTACAATGAGCAGTTCTTC. Translation gives CASSQNQGSYNEQFF.

The V gene is TRBV20-1, the J gene TRBJ1-6; unclear D gene. The CDR3 has 16 residues. The V end lost 1 base, the J end lost 0 bases, and 10 bases lay between the germline ends. Germline V gene data show CDR1 as DFQATT and CDR2 as SNEGSKA (reference sequence). The CDR3 DNA is TGCAGTGCTAGAGCGCGGGCCAGCTCCTATAATTCACCCCTCCACTTT. Its translation is CSARARASSYNSPLHF.

The chain combines TRBV20-1 with TRBJ2-7, with 8 bases that match TRBD1. CDR1 is DFQATT and CDR2 is SNEGSKA in the germline V gene (reference sequence). There are 13 residues in the CDR3. Trimming at V came to 4 bases and at J to 4 bases, leaving 6 bases not matched to a gene. The DNA of the CDR3 is TGCAGTGCTACAGGGACAGGACCGTACGAGCAGTACTTC. It encodes CSATGTGPYEQYF.

This clonotype showed up just a few times. This chain links TRBV10-1 with TRBJ2-2; D is possibly TRBD1 or TRBD2 (5 bases each). The germline V and J ends were trimmed by 4 bases and 7 bases, with 10 bases remaining between them. Germline assignment: CDR1 WNHNN and CDR2 SYGVQD (reference sequence). The CDR3 sequence is 13 residues long. As DNA, the CDR3 is TGCGCCAGCAGTGGGGGGACGCTCGGGGAGCTGTTTTTT. This translates into CASSGGTLGELFF.

The rearrangement joins TRBV28 to TRBJ2-7, with 13 bases identical to TRBD2. Unmatched junction bases numbered 6, after V lost 7 bases and J lost 3 bases. Germline V gives CDR1 MDHEN, CDR2 SYDVKM. This CDR3 has 15 residues. CDR3 loop: CASTGLAGVFYEQYF. CDR3 DNA sequence: TGTGCCAGCACTGGACTAGCGGGAGTTTTCTACGAGCAGTACTTC.

The table lists this clonotype with a few counts. This rearrangement joins TRBV7-2 to TRBJ1-2, with TRBD1 matching 7 bases. Germline V gene sequence: CDR1 SGHTA, CDR2 FQGNSA. Trimming removed 7 bases from V and 8 bases from J; junction bases left unmatched: 13. The CDR3 consists of 14 residues. The CDR3 spells CASIPGRQGGGYTF. The CDR3 DNA sequence: TGTGCCAGCATCCCAGGACGCCAGGGGGGAGGCTACACCTTC.

V usage is TRBV20-1 and J usage is TRBJ2-7; 13 positions agree with TRBD2. Germline loops: CDR1 DFQATT, CDR2 SNEGSKA (reference sequence). The CDR3 totals 17 residues. V lost 0 bases to trimming and J lost 5 bases; unmatched junction nucleotides: 10. In DNA form, the CDR3 reads TGCAGTGCTAGAGATCCCCGGACTAGCGGGAGACGGGACGAGCAGTACTTC. This gives the protein CSARDPRTSGRRDEQYF.

The gene calls are TRBV7-2 and TRBJ2-7; D ambiguous. Per germline, CDR1 SGHTA and CDR2 FQGNSA. V lost 1 base and J 4 bases, leaving 8 bases between the germline ends. The CDR3 is 13 residues long. Written as DNA, the CDR3 is TGTGCCAGCAGCTTAGTTGTGGTTTACGAGCAGTACTTC. Encoded protein: CASSLVVVYEQYF.

The V gene is TRBV5-5, the J gene TRBJ2-7; D unclear. The germline V and J ends were trimmed by 2 bases and 7 bases, with 13 bases remaining between them. The CDR3 totals 13 residues. The V gene's germline CDR1 is SGHKS and CDR2 YYEKEE (reference sequence). In nucleotides, the CDR3 is TGTGCCAGCAGCTTCCTGACCAAAGAGGAGCAGTACTTC. This encodes CASSFLTKEEQYF. The complete variable domain, with remaining parts taken from reference TRBV5-5 and TRBJ2-7, reads DAGVTQSPTHLIKTRGQQVTLRCSPISGHKSVSWYQQVLGQGPQFIFQYYEKEERGRGNFPDRFSARQFPNYSSELNVNALLLGDSALYLCASSFLTKEEQYFGPGTRLTVT.

In its sample, this clonotype was seen a few times. The chain couples TRBV5-1 to TRBJ2-4; D is possibly TRBD1 or TRBD2 (5 bases each). Deletions cut 0 bases from V and 5 bases from J, with 9 bases between. CDR1 and CDR2 (germline): SGHRS, YFSETQ. The CDR3 runs to 14 residues. The CDR3 sequence is CASSLAGTQNIQYF. CDR3 nucleotide sequence: TGCGCCAGCAGCTTGGCCGGGACCCAAAACATTCAGTACTTC.

This clonotype was counted a few times. The chain recombines TRBV24-1 with TRBJ2-2, with a tentative D call TRBD1 (7 bases). Per the germline V gene, CDR1 is KGHDR and CDR2 is SFDVKD. Trimming left V 3 bases short and J 5 bases short, with 12 bases between. The length of the CDR3 is 15 residues. CDR3 sequence (DNA): TGTGCCACCAGTGATCCCTCAGGGGGGACCGGGGAGCTGTTTTTT. Its translation: CATSDPSGGTGELFF.

There are a few counts of this clonotype. The rearrangement links TRBV27 to TRBJ1-2; D perhaps matches TRBD1 (5 bases). This CDR3 has 13 residues. CDR1 MNHEY and CDR2 SMNVEV come from the germline V gene (reference sequence). The germline V and J ends were trimmed by 7 bases and 8 bases, with 17 bases remaining between them. The DNA of the CDR3 is TGTGCCAGCAAGTATCGGGGCCGGGGGGGCTACACCTTC. This gives the protein CASKYRGRGGYTF.

This clonotype turned up a few times. The V and J genes are TRBV20-1 and TRBJ2-3; 13 bases match TRBD2. Germline CDR1 reads DFQATT; CDR2 reads SNEGSKA (reference sequence). This CDR3 has 15 amino acids. The V gene end was trimmed by 6 bases and the J gene end by 5 bases; junction bases not matched to a gene: 8. CDR3 in amino acids: CSAWTSGSSQDTQYF. Here the CDR3 DNA reads TGCAGTGCATGGACTAGCGGGAGCTCTCAAGATACGCAGTATTTT.

The V and J genes are TRBV10-3 and TRBJ2-2, with 8 bases that match TRBD1. The J segment lost 3 bases and the V segment lost 0 bases, leaving 0 bases of the junction unmatched. This CDR3 is built from 15 residues. CDR1 is ENHRY, CDR2 SYGVKD, per germline. Here the CDR3 DNA reads TGTGCCATCAGTGAGTCGGGACAGGACACCGGGGAGCTGTTTTTT. Encoded protein: CAISESGQDTGELFF.

This clonotype came up a few times. The V and J genes are TRBV12-3 or TRBV12-4 and TRBJ1-2; D is unresolved. This CDR3 spans 16 amino acids. V was shortened by 2 bases and J by 8 bases, with 21 bases between the two germline ends. CDR3 loop: CASSLFYGGVGSGYTF. The DNA of the CDR3 is TGTGCCAGCAGTTTATTTTACGGAGGCGTGGGGAGCGGCTACACCTTC.

This clonotype was recorded a few times. The chain couples TRBV7-8 to TRBJ2-7; TRBD1 or TRBD2 may be the D gene (6 bases each). V dropped 0 bases and J dropped 3 bases, with 12 bases sitting between them. This CDR3 spans 15 amino acids. Germline V lookup: CDR1 SGHVS, CDR2 FQNEAQ. The CDR3 bases are TGTGCCAGCAGCTTAGCGGGCAGGGGAGGCTACGAGCAGTACTTC. Its translation: CASSLAGRGGYEQYF.

The chain uses TRBV20-1 and TRBJ1-1; a possible D gene is TRBD1 (5 bases). There are 14 residues in the CDR3. CDR1 and CDR2 from the germline V gene are DFQATT and SNEGSKA (reference sequence). Trimming removed 2 bases at V and 2 bases at J, with 12 bases between. This CDR3 reads CSARIGGQNTEAFF. CDR3 DNA: TGCAGTGCTAGAATCGGCGGACAAAACACTGAAGCTTTCTTT.

The genes are TRBV20-1 and TRBJ2-1; 9 bases fit TRBD1. Per the germline V gene, CDR1 is DFQATT and CDR2 is SNEGSKA (reference sequence). The CDR3 loop spans 16 amino acids. J lost 5 bases, V lost 0 bases, and 8 bases had no gene match. The CDR3 coding sequence is TGCAGTGCTAGAGATATCAGGACAGGGGCGAACAATGAGCAGTTCTTC. Protein sequence: CSARDIRTGANNEQFF.

The chain recombines TRBV4-2 with TRBJ2-7; tentatively, D is TRBD1 or TRBD2 (5 bases each). Per germline, CDR1 LGHNA and CDR2 YNFKEQ. The ends were cut back, 0 bases at V and 3 bases at J, with 12 bases in the middle. The CDR3 is made up of 15 amino acids. In nucleotides, the CDR3 is TGTGCCAGCAGCCAAGATGCAGGGACCGACTACGAGCAGTACTTC. Its translation is CASSQDAGTDYEQYF.

This clonotype was seen a few times. CDR3 in amino acids: CAISERTTTEAFF. Here the CDR3 DNA reads TGTGCCATCAGTGAAAGGACAACCACTGAAGCTTTCTTT. This sequence joins TRBV10-3 and TRBJ1-1; D perhaps matches TRBD1 (5 bases). There are 13 residues in the CDR3. Germline V gene data show CDR1 as ENHRY and CDR2 as SYGVKD. V was shortened by 3 bases and J by 4 bases, with 9 bases between the two germline ends.

The chain employs TRBV5-1 and TRBJ2-5; 9 bases line up with TRBD1. Trimming cost V 7 bases and J 4 bases; bases outside gene matches: 11. CDR1 is SGHRS, CDR2 YFSETQ, per germline. The CDR3 consists of 15 residues. Written as DNA, the CDR3 is TGCGCCAGCCTTTCCACAGGGGGCTTGGGAGAGACCCAGTACTTC. Protein sequence: CASLSTGGLGETQYF.

Only a few counts were recorded for this clonotype. This chain links TRBV7-3 with TRBJ2-2; TRBD2 matches 7 bases. Germline V gene data show CDR1 as SGHTA and CDR2 as FQGTGA. V shed 6 bases, J shed 5 bases, and the junction held 9 bases outside the gene matches. The CDR3 loop spans 15 amino acids. Here the CDR3 DNA reads TGTGCCAGCAGATGGGGCGGGGGAAAGACCGGGGAGCTGTTTTTT. It encodes CASRWGGGKTGELFF.

The table lists this clonotype with a few counts. The chain joins TRBV5-6 to TRBJ2-7; perhaps TRBD1 as D (5 bases). This CDR3 is built from 14 residues. Trimming pared 3 bases from V and 0 bases from J, leaving 10 bases between. Germline lookup yields CDR1 SGHDT and CDR2 YYEEEE. The DNA of the CDR3 is TGTGCCAGCAGCTCCAGGGTGAGCTCCTACGAGCAGTACTTC. This codes for CASSSRVSSYEQYF.

The genes are TRBV7-3 and TRBJ2-5; 9 bases agree with TRBD1. Losses at the gene ends were 5 bases for V and 5 bases for J; bases not matched to a gene: 9. CDR3 length: 15 residues. Germline CDR1 is SGHTA and CDR2 is FQGTGA. CDR3 protein: CASSPTGQGRETQYF. The CDR3 DNA reads TGTGCCAGCAGCCCCACAGGACAGGGGCGGGAGACCCAGTACTTC. The full variable domain, in which reference TRBV7-3 and TRBJ2-5 provide the parts outside the CDR3, is GAGVSQTPSNKVTEKGKYVELRCDPISGHTALYWYRQSLGQGPEFLIYFQGTGAADDSGLPNDRFFAVRPEGSVSTLKIQRTERGDSAVYLCASSPTGQGRETQYFGPGTRLLVL.

The V call is TRBV12-3 or TRBV12-4, the J call TRBJ1-6; D call uncertain. The CDR3 spans 14 residues. V was shortened by 3 bases and J by 7 bases, with 10 bases between the two germline ends. In DNA form, the CDR3 reads TGTGCCAGCAGTTTTGGCGCCGAGAATTCACCCCTCCACTTT. This gives the protein CASSFGAENSPLHF.

The genes are TRBV11-2 and TRBJ2-1, with D tentatively TRBD1 (5 bases). Germline values: CDR1 SGHAT, CDR2 FQNNGV. CDR3 length: 15 residues. The ends were cut back, 5 bases at V and 9 bases at J, with 20 bases in the middle. The DNA of the CDR3 is TGTGCCAGCAGCAAGGGGCGACTCCTCACTCCTGAGCAGTTCTTC. Amino acids: CASSKGRLLTPEQFF.